These T cell receptor beta chains were read from a single sample in a study of T cell responses to AZD1222 COVID-19 vaccine. The assay was immunoSEQ multiplex PCR, and TCRdb's table has in-frame clones only and misses some. The sample carries approximately 150,000 clones, approximately 92% recorded once. This material consisted of peripheral blood, taken on day 0 of AZD1222 vaccination. The source is an adult in good health. Both conserved end residues are part of each CDR3. The D gene is left open where the match is weak. Clone size, where shown, is once, few, many, or a class for clones that have expanded.

d_call j_call v_call clone_size cdr3_aa cdr3_nt
TRBD1 TRBJ2-2 TRBV4-1 - CASSQTGTANGELFF TGCGCCAGCAGCCAAACCGGGACAGCGAACGGGGAGCTGTTTTTT
TRBD1 TRBJ1-6 TRBV4-1 - CASSRGTAVSSPLHF TGCGCCAGCAGCCGCGGGACAGCCGTATCTTCACCCCTCCACTTT
- TRBJ2-2 TRBV24-1 - CATKDTNTGELFF TGTGCCACCAAGGACACGAACACCGGGGAGCTGTTTTTT
- TRBJ2-7 TRBV19 - CASSQRLSYEQYF TGTGCCAGTAGTCAAAGGCTCTCCTACGAGCAGTACTTC
- TRBJ1-6 TRBV7-3 - CASSLTPGLSPLHF TGTGCCAGCAGCTTAACGCCGGGACTTTCACCCCTCCACTTT
TRBD2 TRBJ2-2 TRBV5-4 - CASSLAAGVSGELFF TGTGCCAGCAGCTTGGCAGCGGGAGTGTCCGGGGAGCTGTTTTTT
TRBD1 TRBJ2-3 TRBV4-2 - CASSEQLTGGTDTQYF TGTGCCAGCAGCGAGCAATTGACAGGGGGCACAGATACGCAGTATTTT
- TRBJ1-4 TRBV15 - CATSSEGSLATNEKLFF TGTGCCACCAGCAGTGAGGGGTCGCTTGCAACTAATGAAAAACTGTTTTTT
- TRBJ1-5 TRBV2 - CASTRRWADNQPQHF TGTGCCAGCACCCGGCGCTGGGCCGACAATCAGCCCCAGCATTTT
- TRBJ1-1 TRBV16 - CASSQLPWGNTEAFF TGTGCCAGCAGCCAACTTCCCTGGGGCAACACTGAAGCTTTCTTT
- TRBJ2-7 TRBV7-9 - CASRSSGTNYEQYF TGTGCCAGCAGGAGCTCCGGGACAAACTACGAGCAGTACTTC
- TRBJ2-7 TRBV6-5 - CASGRAISSYEQYF TGTGCCAGCGGACGGGCTATCTCCTCCTACGAGCAGTACTTC
- TRBJ1-3 TRBV6-5 - CASSYSRPSSGNTIYF TGTGCCAGCAGTTACTCCAGACCGTCCTCTGGAAACACCATATATTTT
TRBD1 TRBJ2-5 TRBV25-1 - CASSEAGGETQYF TGTGCCAGCAGTGAGGCAGGGGGAGAGACCCAGTACTTC
- TRBJ1-6 TRBV6-4 - CASISRGQLHNSPLHF TGTGCCAGCATCTCGCGGGGGCAGCTGCATAATTCACCCCTCCACTTT
- TRBJ2-5 TRBV7-9 - CASSLGEADQEAQYF TGTGCCAGCAGCTTAGGGGAGGCGGACCAAGAGGCCCAGTACTTC
TRBD2 TRBJ2-2 TRBV18 - CASSGGTSVGGELFF TGTGCCAGCTCCGGAGGGACTAGTGTCGGCGGGGAGCTGTTTTTT
- TRBJ1-5 TRBV4-1 - CASSHPVRDSNQPQHF TGCGCCAGCAGCCACCCAGTTAGGGATAGCAATCAGCCCCAGCATTTT
- TRBJ2-7 TRBV5-8 - CASSLYKQGRYEQYF TGTGCCAGCAGCTTGTATAAGCAGGGAAGGTACGAGCAGTACTTC
TRBD1 TRBJ2-2 TRBV7-2 - CASSLNPRQGAFTGELFF TGTGCCAGCAGCTTAAACCCCCGGCAGGGGGCCTTCACCGGGGAGCTGTTTTTT
TRBD1 TRBJ2-7 TRBV5-1 - CASSLRQGAYEQYF TGCGCCAGCAGCTTGCGACAGGGGGCTTACGAGCAGTACTTC
TRBD1 TRBJ2-7 TRBV28 - CASSFRGHSYEQYF TGTGCCAGCAGTTTCAGGGGGCACTCCTACGAGCAGTACTTC
TRBD1 TRBJ1-2 TRBV19 - CASSWQGARIVYGYTF TGTGCCAGTAGTTGGCAGGGGGCGCGGATAGTCTATGGCTACACCTTC
- TRBJ1-5 TRBV10-3 once CAISADSWYSNQPQHF TGTGCCATCAGCGCCGACAGTTGGTATAGCAATCAGCCCCAGCATTTT
- TRBJ1-5 TRBV30 - CAWSGKGQRNQPQHF TGTGCCTGGAGTGGTAAGGGGCAGCGCAATCAGCCCCAGCATTTT
- TRBJ2-4 TRBV6-2/TRBV6-3 - CASSTPDIAKNIQYF TGTGCCAGCAGTACCCCGGACATAGCCAAAAACATTCAGTACTTC
- TRBJ1-1 TRBV19 - CASTSQVKNTEAFF TGTGCCAGTACCTCACAGGTTAAGAACACTGAAGCTTTCTTT
TRBD1 TRBJ1-3 TRBV6-6 - CASSLLATGGSPSSGNTIYF TGTGCCAGCAGTCTCCTGGCGACAGGGGGCTCTCCTAGCTCTGGAAACACCATATATTTT
- TRBJ1-1 TRBV30 - CAWNKGVNTEAFF TGTGCCTGGAACAAGGGCGTGAACACTGAAGCTTTCTTT
- TRBJ1-5 TRBV6-5 once CASSFYINQPQHF TGTGCCAGCAGTTTTTACATCAATCAGCCCCAGCATTTT
- TRBJ2-3 TRBV29-1 - CSVYRDTQYF TGCAGCGTGTACAGGGATACGCAGTATTTT
- TRBJ2-1 TRBV5-1 - CASSLDGSSYNEQFF TGCGCCAGCAGCTTGGATGGGAGCTCCTACAATGAGCAGTTCTTC
- TRBJ1-5 TRBV5-5 - CASSPRTGDSNQPQHF TGTGCCAGCAGCCCCCGGACTGGGGATAGCAATCAGCCCCAGCATTTT
TRBD1 TRBJ2-2 TRBV19 - CASSWDRSNTGELFF TGTGCCAGTAGTTGGGACAGGTCGAACACCGGGGAGCTGTTTTTT
TRBD2 TRBJ2-5 TRBV18 once CASSPQGLVGEETQYF TGTGCCAGCTCACCGCAGGGACTAGTGGGCGAAGAGACCCAGTACTTC
TRBD2 TRBJ2-3 TRBV7-2 once CASSLDRGGPGTDTQYF TGTGCCAGCAGCTTAGATCGGGGGGGGCCGGGCACAGATACGCAGTATTTT
- TRBJ2-3 TRBV27 - CASSLSRTDTQYF TGTGCCAGCAGTTTATCCCGCACAGATACGCAGTATTTT
- TRBJ1-2 TRBV5-1 - CASSLETGRYGYTF TGCGCCAGCAGCTTGGAGACCGGGAGGTATGGCTACACCTTC
- TRBJ1-1 TRBV7-8 - CASSLAIRTEAFF TGTGCCAGCAGCTTAGCTATAAGGACTGAAGCTTTCTTT
TRBD1 TRBJ1-5 TRBV16 - CASSQARGQGRIGNQPQHF TGTGCCAGCAGCCAAGCCCGGGGACAGGGAAGGATAGGCAATCAGCCCCAGCATTTT
TRBD1 TRBJ2-7 TRBV6-5 - CASSYSGTGSYEQYF TGTGCCAGCAGTTACTCGGGGACAGGGTCCTACGAGCAGTACTTC
TRBD1 TRBJ2-7 TRBV10-3 - CAISVGDRGQGYEQYF TGTGCCATCAGTGTGGGGGACCGGGGACAGGGCTACGAGCAGTACTTC
- TRBJ2-5 TRBV18 - CASSSIMPGGQETQYF TGTGCCAGCTCATCCATAATGCCCGGGGGACAAGAGACCCAGTACTTC
TRBD2 TRBJ2-1 TRBV9 - CASSAWTSGPYNEQFF TGTGCCAGCAGCGCCTGGACTAGCGGTCCCTACAATGAGCAGTTCTTC
- TRBJ1-2 TRBV4-1 - CASSQDGQGPYGYTF TGCGCCAGCAGCCAAGATGGGCAGGGGCCCTATGGCTACACCTTC